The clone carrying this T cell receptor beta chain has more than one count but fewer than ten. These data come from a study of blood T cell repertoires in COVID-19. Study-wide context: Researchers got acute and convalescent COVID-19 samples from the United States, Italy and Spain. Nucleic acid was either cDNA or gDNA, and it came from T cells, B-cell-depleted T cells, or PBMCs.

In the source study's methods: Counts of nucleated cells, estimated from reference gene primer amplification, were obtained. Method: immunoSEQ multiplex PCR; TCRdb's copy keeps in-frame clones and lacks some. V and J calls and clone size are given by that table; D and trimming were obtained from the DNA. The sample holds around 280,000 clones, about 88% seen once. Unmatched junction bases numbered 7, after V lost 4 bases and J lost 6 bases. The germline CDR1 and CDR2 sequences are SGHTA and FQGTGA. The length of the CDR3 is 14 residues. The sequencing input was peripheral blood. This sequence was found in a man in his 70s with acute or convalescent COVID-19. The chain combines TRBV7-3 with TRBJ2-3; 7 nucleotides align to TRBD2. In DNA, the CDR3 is TGTGCCAGCAGCTCTAGCGGCCCCCGGGATACGCAGTATTTT. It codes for CASSSSGPRDTQYF.